The clone carrying this T cell receptor beta chain has ten or more counts. Its antigen is not known. Alpha and beta libraries were amplified separately from the second PCR onward. The data derive from a study of naive and memory T cell subsets. The V end was cut by 3 bases, the J end by 5 bases, with 14 bases between. CDR3 size: 15 residues. From germline, CDR1 is SGHTA and CDR2 FQGNSA. Broader study findings: From naive to CM, EM and EMRA, diversity decreased and Gini increased. A clonotype means one alpha or beta sequence, not an alpha/beta pair. RNA-based TCR counts may shift with T cell activation and differentiation.

Two oligonucleotides, mixed equimolar, formed the beta constant-region primer covering TRBC1 and TRBC2. The ligated cDNA underwent four PCR rounds using SP2 and nested alpha and beta constant-region primers. One entry per CDR3 protein, called by TCRdb with MiXCR from the UMI-ligation and nested PCR reads. The sample holds about 120,000 distinct CDR3 sequences, 30% to 45% seen once. The sample consisted of central memory CD4+ T cells from blood. The genes are TRBV7-2 and TRBJ2-1; D unresolved. This clonotype was obtained from a human donor in good health. The CDR3 region is CASSFGHTSHNEQFF. In nucleotides, the CDR3 is TGTGCCAGCAGCTTCGGTCACACGAGCCACAATGAGCAGTTCTTC.